This is a list of T cell receptor beta chains from one sample in a study of blood T cell repertoires in COVID-19. Sequencing was performed with immunoSEQ multiplex PCR; in TCRdb, only in-frame clones are kept and a portion is missing. The sample holds 70,000 or so clones, around 84% seen once. The sample comprised peripheral blood. The receptors originated from a man aged 65 to 85 with active or convalescent COVID-19. Each CDR3 is given with its conserved first and last residue. The D gene is left open where the match is weak. Not all rows give a size; the values are once, few, many and, for expanded clones, a class.

d_call	j_call	clone_size	cdr3_length	v_call	cdr3_nt	cdr3_aa
NA	TRBJ1-1	NA	14	TRBV4-3	TGCGCCAGCAGCCCAACGTCAGGAAGGACTGAAGCTTTCTTT	CASSPTSGRTEAFF
NA	TRBJ1-1	NA	14	TRBV5-4	TGTGCCAGCAGGCCCGGGACAAGGAACACTGAAGCTTTCTTT	CASRPGTRNTEAFF
NA	TRBJ1-1	NA	13	TRBV5-1	TGCGCCAGCAGCTTGGCCGTGGGAGGGTCGGCTTTCTTT	CASSLAVGGSAFF
NA	TRBJ1-6	NA	13	TRBV18	TGTGCCAGCTCACCACCCGAGCGACGGTCCCTCCACTTT	CASSPPERRSLHF
NA	TRBJ1-2	NA	15	TRBV5-1	TGCGCCAGCAGCTTGTCCGGTTATTTTAGCTATGGCTACACCTTC	CASSLSGYFSYGYTF
TRBD1	TRBJ2-3	NA	15	TRBV7-9	TGTGCCAGCAGCCGTAGGACAGGGGTATCAGATACGCAGTATTTT	CASSRRTGVSDTQYF
TRBD1	TRBJ1-5	NA	15	TRBV27	TGTGCCAGCACCAGACAGGGAATTAGCAATCAGCCCCAGCATTTT	CASTRQGISNQPQHF
TRBD2	TRBJ2-3	NA	17	TRBV7-7	TGTGCTAGCAGCTTAGCAGGACTAGCGAAACGCACAGATACGCAGTATTTT	CASSLAGLAKRTDTQYF
NA	TRBJ1-1	few	14	TRBV5-4	TGTGCCAGCAGCTCCTCACATCTGAACACTGAAGCTTTCTTT	CASSSSHLNTEAFF
TRBD1	TRBJ1-4	once	15	TRBV28	TGTGCCAGCAGTACCCCGGGACAGGGAAGTGAAAAACTGTTTTTT	CASSTPGQGSEKLFF
NA	TRBJ1-2	NA	10	TRBV29-1	TGCAGCGTGAGACAGAATGGCTACACCTTC	CSVRQNGYTF
TRBD2	TRBJ2-5	NA	14	TRBV28	TGTGCCAGCAACCTAGCGGGAGTCGCGGAGACCCAGTACTTC	CASNLAGVAETQYF
TRBD2	TRBJ2-1	NA	17	TRBV28	TGTGCCAGCAGTTTAGCTAGCGGGAGTGCCTTCCGCAATGAGCAGTTCTTC	CASSLASGSAFRNEQFF
NA	TRBJ2-7	NA	13	TRBV29-1	TGCAGCGTTGAAGATCAGTGGGCCGACGAGCAGTACTTC	CSVEDQWADEQYF
TRBD1	TRBJ1-3	NA	14	TRBV15	TGTGCCACCGGACAGGGGGACTCTGGAAACACCATATATTTT	CATGQGDSGNTIYF
NA	TRBJ1-6	NA	13	TRBV6-1	TGTGCCAGCAGTTTCGGGGTAGATTCACCCCTCCACTTT	CASSFGVDSPLHF
TRBD1	TRBJ2-3	NA	16	TRBV28	TGTGCCAGCAGTTTTTGGGGGACAGGGGGCTCAGATACGCAGTATTTT	CASSFWGTGGSDTQYF
TRBD2	TRBJ2-7	few	14	TRBV6-5	TGTGCCAGCAGCCCCACTCGACTAGCGGGAGTTGTTGGATTC	CASSPTRLAGVVGF
TRBD2	TRBJ2-3	few	16	TRBV18	TGTGCCAGCTCACCCCAAGCGGGGGCTAGCACAGATACGCAGTATTTT	CASSPQAGASTDTQYF
NA	TRBJ1-6	NA	15	TRBV11-2	TGTGCCAGCAGCTTGGAGGGGGGGAATAATTCACCCCTCCACTTT	CASSLEGGNNSPLHF
TRBD1	TRBJ1-5	few	15	TRBV2	TGTGCCAGCAGTGGGACAGGGAATAGCAATCAGCCCCAGCATTTT	CASSGTGNSNQPQHF
TRBD1	TRBJ2-7	few	16	TRBV18	TGTGCCAGCTCACCTTTAGCCGGGACAGACTTCTACGAGCAGTACTTC	CASSPLAGTDFYEQYF
NA	TRBJ2-6	NA	16	TRBV19	TGTGCCAGTAGGTTTGGGCGCCCCGTTGGGGCCAACGTCCTGACTTTC	CASRFGRPVGANVLTF
TRBD2	TRBJ2-3	NA	17	TRBV7-3	TGTGCCAGCAGCCTCAATCCGGGACTAGAAGGGGCAGATACGCAGTATTTT	CASSLNPGLEGADTQYF
TRBD2	TRBJ2-7	NA	14	TRBV10-3	TGTGCCATCAGCGGACTAGCGGGAGGTGGCGAGCAGTACTTC	CAISGLAGGGEQYF
TRBD1	TRBJ2-1	NA	18	TRBV15	TGTGCCACCAGCAGAGAAAGGGACAGGGGAAGGGAACACAATGAGCAGTTCTTC	CATSRERDRGREHNEQFF